This record concerns one T cell receptor (beta chain) sequence. Its target is unknown. The table came from immunoSEQ multiplex PCR; TCRdb's copy has only in-frame clones and leaves some out. The sample lists roughly 99,000 clones; roughly 90% were seen once. The entry originates in a study of T cell responses to AZD1222 COVID-19 vaccine. General study findings and limits: Baseline serology detected seropositivity in only a handful of AZD1222 recipients. Among the donors, most were white British and more were female, and clonal diversity was possibly underestimated. Among spike-specific TCRs, nearly half reportedly target unmutated variant regions.

Germline CDR1 reads SGHTA; CDR2 reads FQGTGA. V lost 3 bases, J lost 5 bases, and 13 bases lay in between. The length of the CDR3 is 14 residues. This clonotype was obtained from an adult in good health. The specimen was peripheral blood, collected on day 0 of AZD1222 vaccination. J is TRBJ1-1 and V is TRBV7-3; the D gene is possibly TRBD1 (6 bases). CDR3 region: CASSFTGAGTEAFF. Here the CDR3 DNA reads TGTGCCAGCAGCTTCACGGGGGCGGGAACTGAAGCTTTCTTT.